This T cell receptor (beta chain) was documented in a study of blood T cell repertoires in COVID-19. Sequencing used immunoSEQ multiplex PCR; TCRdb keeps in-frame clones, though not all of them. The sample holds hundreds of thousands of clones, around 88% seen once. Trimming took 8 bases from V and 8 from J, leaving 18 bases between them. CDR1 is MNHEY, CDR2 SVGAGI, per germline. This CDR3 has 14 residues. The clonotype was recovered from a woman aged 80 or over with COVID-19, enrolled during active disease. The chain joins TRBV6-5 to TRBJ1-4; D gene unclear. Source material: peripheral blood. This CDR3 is CASAPEGKGEKLFF. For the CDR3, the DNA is TGTGCCAGCGCCCCCGAGGGAAAGGGCGAAAAACTGTTTTTT.